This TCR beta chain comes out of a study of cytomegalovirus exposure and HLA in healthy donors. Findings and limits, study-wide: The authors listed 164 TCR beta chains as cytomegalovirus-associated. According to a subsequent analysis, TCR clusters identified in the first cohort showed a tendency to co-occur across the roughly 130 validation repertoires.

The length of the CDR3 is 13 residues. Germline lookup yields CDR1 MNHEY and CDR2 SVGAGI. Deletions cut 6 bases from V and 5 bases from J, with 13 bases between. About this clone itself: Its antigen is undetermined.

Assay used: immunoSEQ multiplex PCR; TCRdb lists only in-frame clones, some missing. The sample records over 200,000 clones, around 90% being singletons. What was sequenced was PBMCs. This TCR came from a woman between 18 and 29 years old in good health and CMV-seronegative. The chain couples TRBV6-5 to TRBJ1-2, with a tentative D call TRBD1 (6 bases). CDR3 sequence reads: CASRTGTLYGYTF. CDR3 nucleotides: TGTGCCAGCAGGACCGGGACACTTTATGGCTACACCTTC.